The present T cell receptor beta chain was sequenced within a study of beta chain features in type 1 diabetes. The entirety of the isolated RNA underwent reverse transcription, so expressed TCRB transcripts were sequenced. Clones were read by immunoSEQ multiplex PCR, and TCRdb kept only the in-frame ones, dropping some. The sample carries about 240,000 clones, more than 11% recorded once. The germline CDR1 and CDR2 sequences are KGHSH and LQKENI. The V segment lost 6 bases and the J segment 1 base; nucleotides outside the gene matches: 3. This CDR3 comprises 14 residues. In regard to this clone: Its antigen is currently unknown.

Study observations and caveats: For Type 1 diabetes patients, all four CD4+ subsets carried TCRB CDR3s that were moderately but significantly shorter.

The sequencing sample was made of naive CD4+ T cells from blood. The chain has TRBV18 and TRBJ2-3; TRBD1 agrees at 8 bases. The sequence came from a man younger than 40 with type 1 diabetes. CDR3 residues: CASSPGQGTDTQYF. The CDR3 DNA sequence: TGTGCCAGCTCCCCGGGACAGGGCACAGATACGCAGTATTTT.